The next 6 T cell receptor beta chains were all read from a single sample in a study. TCRdb called the 5' RACE reads again in MiXCR, with one record for every CDR3 protein. This table holds around 44,000 distinct CDR3 sequences, approximately 22% found once. Cells sorted as Tregs were CD4+, CD25+ and CD127-/low. Specimen: Tregs sorted from blood. The receptors were gathered from a female donor with breast cancer.

The V gene is TRBV27, the J gene TRBJ2-5; D is unresolved. The length of the CDR3 is 13 residues. Trimming removed 5 bases at V and 5 bases at J, with 12 bases between. The germline CDR1 and CDR2 sequences are MNHEY and SMNVEV (reference sequence). The CDR3 bases are TGTGCCAGCAGTACTCCGAAGTCGGAGACCCAGTACTTC. Encoded protein: CASSTPKSETQYF.

This clonotype was found many times. The chain carries TRBV7-9 and TRBJ2-7; 9 bases match TRBD1. V was pared by 5 bases and J by 6 bases, with 8 bases of the junction left unmatched. The CDR3 covers 14 residues. Looked up from germline, CDR1 is SEHNR and CDR2 is FQNEAQ (reference sequence). DNA of the CDR3: TGTGCCAGCAGCCCACCCAAGACAGGGGGCGAGCAGTACTTC. Protein sequence: CASSPPKTGGEQYF.

This chain uses TRBV28 with TRBJ1-5; maybe TRBD1 (5 bases). The germline gives CDR1 MDHEN, CDR2 SYDVKM. Trimming left V 2 bases short and J 5 bases short, with 13 bases between. This CDR3 has 15 amino acids. CDR3 bases: TGTGCCAGCAGTTTAGGGGGTCGTAGACATCAGCCCCAGCATTTT. Translated, it gives CASSLGGRRHQPQHF.

This chain connects TRBV20-1 to TRBJ1-5; no reliable D call. Germline CDR1 and CDR2: DFQATT and SNEGSKA (reference sequence). V shed 0 bases and J shed 1 base, with 7 bases lying between them. The CDR3 sequence is 14 residues long. CDR3 nucleotide sequence: TGCAGTGCTAGAGATGTGGGGAGCAATCAGCCCCAGCATTTT. This encodes CSARDVGSNQPQHF.

Only a few counts were recorded for this clonotype. The chain recombines TRBV6-1 with TRBJ1-1; TRBD1 is a possible D gene (6 bases). The CDR3 is 15 amino acids. The V gene lost 0 bases and the J gene lost 10 bases, with 18 bases spanning the gap. Germline values: CDR1 MNHNS, CDR2 SASEGT. The CDR3, as DNA: TGTGCCAGCAGTGAAGCGGGGGCAGGGACGGGTGGAGCTTTCTTT. Its protein product is CASSEAGAGTGGAFF.

This clonotype was found many times. The chain couples TRBV20-1 to TRBJ1-3; 8 bases line up with TRBD1. Per germline, CDR1 DFQATT and CDR2 SNEGSKA (reference sequence). Losses at the gene ends were 3 bases for V and 1 base for J; bases not matched to a gene: 2. The CDR3 totals 14 residues. In DNA, the CDR3 is TGCAGTGCTAGTGACAGGGGTTCTGGAAACACCATATATTTT. Protein sequence: CSASDRGSGNTIYF.